What follows is one T cell receptor beta chain and its context. The CDR3 is 15 amino acids. The ends were cut back, 6 bases at V and 0 bases at J, with 12 bases in the middle. Germline V CDR1 and CDR2: MNHEY, SVGAGI. The sample comes from a study of neoadjuvant nivolumab and ipilimumab in lung cancer. Sequencing used immunoSEQ multiplex PCR; TCRdb keeps in-frame clones, though not all of them. The sample lists some 43,000 clones, more than 85% occurring once. The sequencing used blood, collected before neoadjuvant nivolumab, alone or with ipilimumab. V is TRBV6-5 and J is TRBJ1-5; D possibly corresponds to TRBD1 (6 bases). The sequence was collected from an adult with non-small cell lung cancer. Some clones in this sample may be carry-over from other donors' samples. CDR3 nucleotides: TGTGCCAGCAGCGCCGGGACATATAGCAATCAGCCCCAGCATTTT. This codes for CASSAGTYSNQPQHF.